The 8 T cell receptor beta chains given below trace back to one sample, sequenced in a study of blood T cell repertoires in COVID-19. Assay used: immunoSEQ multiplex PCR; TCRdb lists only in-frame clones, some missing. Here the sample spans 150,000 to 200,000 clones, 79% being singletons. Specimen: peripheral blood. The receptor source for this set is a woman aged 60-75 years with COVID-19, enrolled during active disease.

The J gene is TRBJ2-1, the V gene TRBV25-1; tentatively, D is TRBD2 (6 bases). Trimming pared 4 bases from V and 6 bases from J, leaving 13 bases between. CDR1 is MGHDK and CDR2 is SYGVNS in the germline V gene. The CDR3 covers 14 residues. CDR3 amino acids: CASSAHRDFNEQFF. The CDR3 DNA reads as TGTGCCAGCAGTGCCCACCGGGACTTCAATGAGCAGTTCTTC. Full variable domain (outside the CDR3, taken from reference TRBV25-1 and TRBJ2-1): EADIYQTPRYLVIGTGKKITLECSQTMGHDKMYWYQQDPGMELHLIHYSYGVNSTEKGDLSSESTVSRIRTEHFPLTLESARPSHTSQYLCASSAHRDFNEQFFGPGTRLTVL.

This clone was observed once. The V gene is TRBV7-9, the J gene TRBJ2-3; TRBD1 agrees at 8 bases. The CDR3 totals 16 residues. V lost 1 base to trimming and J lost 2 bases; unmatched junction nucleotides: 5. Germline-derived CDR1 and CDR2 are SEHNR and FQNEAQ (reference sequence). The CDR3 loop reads CASSLGRTGNTDTQYF. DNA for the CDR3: TGTGCCAGCAGCTTAGGGCGGACAGGGAACACAGATACGCAGTATTTT.

The CDR3 region has the DNA TGTGCCAGCAGCTTAGCGCAGGGACAATATCTCCTCTATGGCTACACCTTC. Protein product: CASSLAQGQYLLYGYTF. The gene calls are TRBV7-8 and TRBJ1-2; D might be TRBD1 (6 bases). Germline CDR1 is SGHVS and CDR2 is FQNEAQ. V dropped 0 bases and J dropped 4 bases, with 18 bases sitting between them. The CDR3 extends over 17 amino acids. Supplemented by reference TRBV7-8 and TRBJ1-2, the full variable domain reads GAGVSQSPRYKVAKRGQDVALRCDPISGHVSLFWYQQALGQGPEFLTYFQNEAQLDKSGLPSDRFFAERPEGSVSTLKIQRTQQEDSAVYLCASSLAQGQYLLYGYTFGSGTRLTVV.

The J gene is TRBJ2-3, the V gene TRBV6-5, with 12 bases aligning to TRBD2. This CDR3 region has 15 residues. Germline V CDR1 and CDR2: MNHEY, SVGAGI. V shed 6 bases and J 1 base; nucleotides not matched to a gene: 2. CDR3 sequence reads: CASSWTSGGTDTQYF. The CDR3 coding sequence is TGTGCCAGCAGCTGGACTAGCGGGGGCACAGATACGCAGTATTTT.

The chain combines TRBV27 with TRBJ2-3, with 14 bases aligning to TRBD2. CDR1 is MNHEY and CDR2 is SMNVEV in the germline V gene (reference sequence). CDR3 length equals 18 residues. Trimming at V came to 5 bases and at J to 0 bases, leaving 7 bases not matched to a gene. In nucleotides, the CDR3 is TGTGCCAGCAGTCGTGGACTAGCGGGAGGCCCTAGCACAGATACGCAGTATTTT. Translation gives CASSRGLAGGPSTDTQYF.

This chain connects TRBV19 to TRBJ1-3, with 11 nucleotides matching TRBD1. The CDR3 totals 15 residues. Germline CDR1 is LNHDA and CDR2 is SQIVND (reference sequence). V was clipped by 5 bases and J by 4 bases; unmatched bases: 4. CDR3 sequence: CASSPDRGPGNTIYF. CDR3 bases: TGTGCCAGTAGTCCGGACAGGGGGCCAGGAAACACCATATATTTT.

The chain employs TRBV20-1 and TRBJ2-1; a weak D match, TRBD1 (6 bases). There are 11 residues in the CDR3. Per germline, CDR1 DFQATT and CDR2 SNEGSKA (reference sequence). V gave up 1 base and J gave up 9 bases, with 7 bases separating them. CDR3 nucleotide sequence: TGCAGTGCTAGAGGAGGGGGTGAGCAGTTCTTC. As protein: CSARGGGEQFF.

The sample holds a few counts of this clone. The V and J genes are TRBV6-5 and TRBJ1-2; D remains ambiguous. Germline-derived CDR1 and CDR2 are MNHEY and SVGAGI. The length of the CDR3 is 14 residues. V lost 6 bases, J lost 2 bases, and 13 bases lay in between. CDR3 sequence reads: CASRGRGLNYGYTF. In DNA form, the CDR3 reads TGTGCCAGCAGGGGTCGAGGGCTCAACTATGGCTACACCTTC.